Listed below are T cell receptor beta chains from one sample, sequenced in a study of lymphopenia after photon versus proton radiotherapy. Method: immunoSEQ multiplex PCR; TCRdb's copy keeps in-frame clones and lacks some. The repertoire holds about 16,000 clones, with approximately 84% as singletons. The input for sequencing was peripheral blood, taken from a patient treated with proton-based radiotherapy. All receptors derive from a man aged 65 to 85 with pancreatic cancer. The CDR3 runs from the conserved cysteine through the conserved F or W. The order of the fields is D gene, clone size, J gene, V gene, CDR3 DNA, CDR3 protein. The D gene is left open where the match is weak. A clone size is listed for some rows: how often the clone was seen (once, few, many), or a class if it is expanded.

>TRBD1|.|TRBJ1-4|TRBV19
TGTGCCAGTAGTGTCGAGGGGGCTACTAATGAAAAACTGTTTTTT
CASSVEGATNEKLFF
>.|.|TRBJ1-2|TRBV5-8
TGTGCCAGCAGCTTGGTGCCAGGGAGCTACACCTTC
CASSLVPGSYTF
>.|.|TRBJ1-1|TRBV7-9
TGTGCCAGCAGCTCGTTAGGTAGGATGAACACTGAAGCTTTCTTT
CASSSLGRMNTEAFF
>.|.|TRBJ2-7|TRBV10-3
TGTGCCATCAGTGATGCAACGTTAACAGGGACCTACGAGCAGTACTTC
CAISDATLTGTYEQYF
>TRBD1|.|TRBJ1-2|TRBV30
TGTGCCTGGAAGCAGAGATTCCGGGACAGGCGGCTATTGGACTATGGCTACACCTTC
CAWKQRFRDRRLLDYGYTF
>TRBD1|once|TRBJ1-5|TRBV6-5
TGTGCCAGCAGCCGCACAGGGGGCGATCAGCCCCAGCATTTT
CASSRTGGDQPQHF
>.|.|TRBJ2-4|TRBV25-1
TGTGCCAGCAGTGAATCAGGTGACATGGGAAACATTCAGTACTTC
CASSESGDMGNIQYF
>.|.|TRBJ1-3|TRBV11-3
TGTGCCAGCAGCTTAGAAAGGGTCTCTGGAAACACCATATATTTT
CASSLERVSGNTIYF
>.|.|TRBJ1-5|TRBV4-1
TGCGCCAGCAGCCCAAGAATTACAGGGTCGGCGCGGCCTGATCAGCCCCAGCATTTT
CASSPRITGSARPDQPQHF
>.|.|TRBJ2-1|TRBV7-9
TGTGCCAGCAGCCCTCCAACGACAGGTTCCTACAATGAGCAGTTCTTC
CASSPPTTGSYNEQFF
>TRBD1|.|TRBJ1-1|TRBV7-3
TGTGCCAGCAACACGGGGACAGCGAACACTGAAGCTTTCTTT
CASNTGTANTEAFF
>.|.|TRBJ1-1|TRBV12-5
TGTGCTAGTGGTTTTACAGATCTGAACACTGAAGCTTTCTTT
CASGFTDLNTEAFF
>.|.|TRBJ2-1|TRBV5-1
TGCGCCAGCAGCCCCGCATTGGAGGTCAATGAGCAGTTCTTC
CASSPALEVNEQFF
>TRBD1|few|TRBJ1-1|TRBV18
TGTGCCAGCTCACCCAGGGACAGGGGGGCTGACACTGAAGCTTTCTTT
CASSPRDRGADTEAFF
>TRBD2|.|TRBJ2-1|TRBV7-8
TGTGCCAGCAGCCGGGGGCCCGCCGGGACTAGGGTTTACAATGAGCAGTTCTTC
CASSRGPAGTRVYNEQFF